The T cell receptor beta chain described here comes from a study of T cell responses to AZD1222 COVID-19 vaccine. With regard to this clone: Its antigen is unidentified.

V dropped 0 bases and J dropped 3 bases, with 9 bases sitting between them. Germline lookup yields CDR1 MNHEY and CDR2 SVGAGI. The CDR3 has 15 residues. Method: immunoSEQ multiplex PCR; TCRdb's copy keeps in-frame clones and lacks some. The sample includes tens of thousands of clones, 65% to 80% of them seen just once. General study findings and limits: In a largely white British group with more females than males, clonal diversity was possibly underestimated.

The chain is built from TRBV6-5 and TRBJ1-5, with D tentatively TRBD1 (5 bases). This clonotype was sampled from an adult in good health. The source material was peripheral blood, sampled on day 0 of MenACWY control vaccination. The CDR3 DNA sequence: TGTGCCAGCAGTTACTCCGGGGGTGACAATCAGCCCCAGCATTTT. This codes for CASSYSGGDNQPQHF.